The rows below give T cell receptor beta chains drawn from one sample of a study of beta chain features in type 1 diabetes. The protocol was immunoSEQ multiplex PCR, while the TCRdb copy is restricted to in-frame clones and leaves out a portion. The data show approximately 110,000 clones, approximately 39% seen once. Sequencing was carried out using stem cell memory CD4+ T cells from blood. The receptors come from a woman under 30 in good health. Each CDR3 is given with its conserved first and last residue. D genes are given only for firm matches. Clone size appears in some rows only: once, few, many, or a class for an expanded clone.

>NA|TRBV7-9|NA|TRBJ2-2
CASSRRLTGELFF
TGTGCCAGCAGTCGCAGGCTCACCGGGGAGCTGTTTTTT
>NA|TRBV9|NA|TRBJ2-3
CASSPGGRGITDTQYF
TGTGCCAGCAGTCCTGGAGGTCGGGGTATCACAGATACGCAGTATTTT
>few|TRBV28|TRBD1|TRBJ1-2
CASSLGGTGVLLEGYTF
TGTGCCAGCAGTCTCGGCGGGACAGGAGTTTTGTTGGAGGGCTACACCTTC
>NA|TRBV7-9|NA|TRBJ1-1
CASSGQGSNTEAFF
TGTGCCAGCAGCGGTCAGGGCTCGAACACTGAAGCTTTCTTT
>NA|TRBV2|TRBD1|TRBJ1-5
CASSPPTDRGFQPQHF
TGTGCCAGCAGCCCCCCTACCGACAGGGGGTTTCAGCCCCAGCATTTT
>NA|TRBV5-6|TRBD2|TRBJ2-3
CASWLAGGLTDTQYF
TGTGCCAGCTGGCTGGCGGGAGGCCTCACAGATACGCAGTATTTT
>NA|TRBV28|TRBD1|TRBJ1-4
CASSLQGEGEKLFF
TGTGCCAGCAGTCTACAGGGGGAAGGTGAAAAACTGTTTTTT
>few|TRBV7-2|NA|TRBJ1-2
CASSLAAGAYGYTF
TGTGCCAGCAGCTTAGCGGCAGGGGCCTATGGCTACACCTTC
>NA|TRBV7-8|NA|TRBJ2-7
CASSLAAGKYEQYF
TGTGCCAGCAGCTTAGCGGCAGGGAAGTACGAGCAGTACTTC
>NA|TRBV18|TRBD1|TRBJ2-7
CASSPPQGEPYEQYF
TGTGCCAGCTCACCACCCCAGGGGGAACCCTACGAGCAGTACTTC
>NA|TRBV15|TRBD2|TRBJ2-1
CATSRFSGRAHNEQFF
TGTGCCACCAGCAGATTTAGCGGGAGGGCCCACAATGAGCAGTTCTTC
>few|TRBV28|TRBD1|TRBJ2-3
CASSLPGTGSGDTQYF
TGTGCCAGCAGTTTACCAGGGACAGGTTCGGGGGATACGCAGTATTTT
>NA|TRBV13|TRBD2|TRBJ2-1
CASSLESGGSGQFF
TGTGCCAGCAGCTTAGAATCGGGGGGATCTGGCCAGTTCTTC
>few|TRBV11-2|NA|TRBJ2-2
CASSQRGNTGELFF
TGTGCCAGCAGCCAACGGGGGAACACCGGGGAGCTGTTTTTT
>NA|TRBV6-6|NA|TRBJ1-4
CASSYSAYRGKLFF
TGTGCCAGCAGTTACTCGGCCTACCGGGGGAAACTGTTTTTT
>NA|TRBV14|TRBD2|TRBJ2-5
CASSQSSGSWETQYF
TGTGCCAGCAGCCAATCTAGCGGGAGTTGGGAGACCCAGTACTTC
>NA|TRBV11-2|NA|TRBJ1-1
CASSLRGEAFF
TGTGCCAGCAGCTTAAGGGGAGAAGCTTTCTTT
>NA|TRBV27|NA|TRBJ2-7
CASKSGSGISYEQYF
TGTGCCAGCAAGAGTGGAAGCGGAATTTCCTACGAGCAGTACTTC
>few|TRBV19|NA|TRBJ2-3
CASSRTGPPLNTQYF
TGTGCCAGTAGCCGTACAGGGCCCCCACTCAATACGCAGTATTTT
>NA|TRBV5-4|NA|TRBJ2-2
CASSLELSVTGELFF
TGTGCCAGCAGCTTGGAACTCTCCGTAACCGGGGAGCTGTTTTTT
>NA|TRBV4-1|TRBD1|TRBJ1-5
CASSQDRENQPQHF
TGCGCCAGCAGTCAGGACAGGGAAAATCAGCCCCAGCATTTT
>NA|TRBV19|NA|TRBJ2-2
CASSIGSGDGELFF
TGTGCCAGTAGTATTGGGTCAGGTGACGGGGAGCTGTTTTTT
>NA|TRBV28|NA|TRBJ1-1
CASSQPVSSTRYTEAFF
TGTGCCAGCAGCCAACCCGTTTCGTCGACACGGTACACTGAAGCTTTCTTT
>NA|TRBV11-2|NA|TRBJ1-1
CASSLAGWGDTEAFF
TGTGCCAGCAGCTTAGCGGGCTGGGGAGACACTGAAGCTTTCTTT
>few|TRBV7-9|TRBD1|TRBJ2-1
CASSLRQGAYNEQFF
TGTGCCAGCAGCTTGCGACAGGGAGCCTACAATGAGCAGTTCTTC
>NA|TRBV5-1|TRBD1|TRBJ2-7
CASSKPGQGAYEQYF
TGCGCCAGCAGCAAACCGGGACAGGGGGCCTACGAGCAGTACTTC
>NA|TRBV6-1|NA|TRBJ2-7
CASIEQALYYEQYF
TGTGCCAGCATAGAGCAGGCTCTCTACTACGAGCAGTACTTC
>NA|TRBV28|TRBD1|TRBJ1-3
CASSGDRGGPSGNTIYF
TGTGCCAGCAGTGGGGACAGGGGCGGACCCTCTGGAAACACCATATATTTT
>NA|TRBV7-3|TRBD2|TRBJ2-1
CASSPIVGSSGSSYNEQFF
TGTGCCAGCAGCCCCATCGTTGGGTCTAGCGGGAGCTCCTACAATGAGCAGTTCTTC
>NA|TRBV7-9|NA|TRBJ1-2
CASSQLDPRYGYTF
TGTGCCAGCAGCCAACTAGACCCCCGCTATGGCTACACCTTC
>few|TRBV5-1|NA|TRBJ2-5
CASSPKEYQETQYF
TGCGCCAGCAGCCCGAAAGAGTACCAAGAGACCCAGTACTTC
>NA|TRBV5-4|NA|TRBJ1-1
CASSLSGYEAFF
TGTGCCAGCAGCTTGAGCGGTTACGAAGCTTTCTTT
>few|TRBV19|NA|TRBJ1-2
CASSIVNREHGYTF
TGTGCCAGTAGTATAGTTAACAGGGAACATGGCTACACCTTC
>NA|TRBV7-9|NA|TRBJ1-2
CASSLAPFISGYTF
TGTGCCAGCAGCTTAGCGCCCTTTATTAGTGGCTACACCTTC
>few|TRBV27|TRBD1|TRBJ1-1
CASSFNRGKGEAFF
TGTGCCAGCAGTTTTAACAGGGGGAAGGGTGAAGCTTTCTTT
>NA|TRBV28|NA|TRBJ1-2
CASSLLNYGYTF
TGTGCCAGCAGTCTTTTAAACTATGGCTACACCTTC
>few|TRBV5-1|NA|TRBJ2-7
CASSLEQGGAYEQYF
TGCGCCAGCAGCTTGGAACAGGGGGGGGCCTACGAGCAGTACTTC
>few|TRBV5-1|TRBD1|TRBJ2-5
CASSPGTGSIETQYF
TGCGCCAGCAGCCCCGGGACAGGGAGTATTGAGACCCAGTACTTC
>NA|TRBV4-3|NA|TRBJ1-1
CASSQDFRAYTEAFF
TGCGCCAGCAGCCAAGATTTCAGGGCCTACACTGAAGCTTTCTTT
>few|TRBV9|NA|TRBJ2-7
CASSPGLPYEQYF
TGTGCCAGCAGCCCTGGACTGCCCTACGAGCAGTACTTC
>NA|TRBV30|TRBD1|TRBJ1-1
CAWKGRGRAEAFF
TGTGCCTGGAAGGGCAGGGGGCGCGCTGAAGCTTTCTTT